This T cell receptor beta chain was documented in a study of Tregs in tolerant kidney transplant recipients. Study results and limitations: Activated donor B cell expansion appeared to reveal the most relevant donor-specific TCRbeta repertoire.

About this clone: What it recognizes is unknown.

The CDR3 extends over 14 amino acids. CDR1 and CDR2 (germline): GTSNPN, SVGIG (reference sequence). Trimming removed 2 bases at V and 2 bases at J, with 12 bases between. Profiled with immunoSEQ multiplex PCR; TCRdb holds only in-frame clones, not every one. This table holds about 44,000 clones, about 95% found once. The sequence was collected from a human donor in good health. The chain has TRBV30 and TRBJ1-2; D gene ambiguous. Material: Tregs from blood cultured with allogeneic cells. CDR3 sequence: CAWSIPTGNYGYTF. The CDR3, as DNA: TGTGCCTGGAGTATCCCGACCGGGAACTATGGCTACACCTTC.